One sample yielded the 32 T cell receptor beta chains listed below, sequenced in a study of PD-1 blockade in classical Hodgkin lymphoma. Every patient had relapsed following autologous stem cell transplantation, and cohorts differed in brentuximab vedotin exposure. Profiling relied on immunoSEQ multiplex PCR, and the TCRdb table lists in-frame clones only, not all of them. The sample lists over 15,000 clones, roughly 83% occurring once. Sequenced here: peripheral blood mononuclear cells (PBMCs), sampled before the second cycle of nivolumab. Every receptor here comes from a human donor with classical Hodgkin lymphoma.

The CDR3 DNA reads TGTGCCAGCAGCTTAGCGGGCTTGAGCACCGGGGAGCTGTTTTTT. Its translation is CASSLAGLSTGELFF. J is TRBJ2-2 and V is TRBV11-3; D is uncertain. The CDR3 totals 15 residues. The germline CDR1 and CDR2 sequences are SGHNT and YENEEA. V was cut by 1 base and J by 4 bases, with 10 bases left in between.

The chain is built from TRBV11-3 and TRBJ1-6; D ambiguous. Germline V lookup: CDR1 SGHNT, CDR2 YENEEA. The V end was cut by 5 bases, the J end by 8 bases, with 7 bases between. There are 12 residues in the CDR3. CDR3 sequence reads: CASSPRDSPLHF. CDR3 nucleotide sequence: TGTGCCAGCAGCCCACGGGATTCACCCCTCCACTTT.

The J gene is TRBJ2-7, the V gene TRBV7-9; unclear D gene. The germline V gene encodes CDR1 SEHNR and CDR2 FQNEAQ (reference sequence). The V gene lost 2 bases and the J gene lost 4 bases, with 18 bases spanning the gap. This CDR3 region has 16 residues. CDR3 DNA sequence: TGTGCCAGCAGCTTATCTATAGGGTTGGCAGCATACGAGCAGTACTTC. Translating it yields CASSLSIGLAAYEQYF.

CDR3 bases: TGTGCCAGCAGCTTGGGACTAGCGGGAGCGACAGATACGCAGTATTTT. Protein product: CASSLGLAGATDTQYF. The chain has TRBV5-4 and TRBJ2-3, with 12 positions matching TRBD2. Germline CDR1 and CDR2: SGHNT and YYREEE (reference sequence). This CDR3 is 16 amino acids long. Germline trimming cut 0 bases from V and 3 bases from J; bases unmatched to any gene: 2.

V and J are TRBV28 and TRBJ2-7; tentative D call: TRBD2 (7 bases). Germline V gene lookup returns CDR1 MDHEN and CDR2 SYDVKM. The CDR3 covers 15 residues. Trimming stripped 2 bases from V and 1 base from J, with 12 bases between. CDR3 sequence reads: CASSLGGAFSYEQYF. The CDR3 nucleotides read TGTGCCAGCAGTTTAGGGGGGGCCTTTTCCTACGAGCAGTACTTC.

V is TRBV18 and J is TRBJ2-3, with 8 bases aligning to TRBD1. Per the germline V gene, CDR1 is KGHSH and CDR2 is LQKENI. CDR3 length: 16 amino acids. Losses at the gene ends were 3 bases for V and 5 bases for J; bases not matched to a gene: 10. In DNA, the CDR3 is TGTGCCAGCTCACCGCCCCGAGGGACAGGAGGAGATACGCAGTATTTT. Its translation: CASSPPRGTGGDTQYF.

The genes are TRBV18 and TRBJ1-2; TRBD1 aligns across 8 bases. There are 13 residues in the CDR3. Germline V gives CDR1 KGHSH, CDR2 LQKENI. The junction had 2 bases not matched to a gene; V was cut back by 3 bases and J by 5 bases. The CDR3 DNA is TGTGCCAGCTCACCGGACAGGGAATATGGCTACACCTTC. It specifies CASSPDREYGYTF.

The chain couples TRBV15 to TRBJ1-1; D gene uncertain. V lost 9 bases to trimming and J lost 3 bases, with 14 bases between them. Germline loops: CDR1 LNHNV, CDR2 YYDKDF (reference sequence). The CDR3 is 13 residues long. CDR3 DNA: TGTGCCACAGGGCCTGGACTTCACACTGAAGCTTTCTTT. As protein: CATGPGLHTEAFF.

This clone was counted a few times. The V gene is TRBV18, the J gene TRBJ1-5; D is possibly TRBD1 (6 bases). Germline V lookup: CDR1 KGHSH, CDR2 LQKENI. The CDR3 sequence is 14 residues long. V lost 4 bases to trimming and J lost 5 bases, with 12 bases between them. CDR3 in amino acids: CASSRGAVYQPQHF. CDR3 nucleotide sequence: TGTGCCAGCTCACGGGGGGCGGTATATCAGCCCCAGCATTTT.

This clone was observed a handful of times. The J gene is TRBJ1-4, the V gene TRBV5-1, with D possibly TRBD1 on 5 matching bases. Germline-derived CDR1 and CDR2 are SGHRS and YFSETQ. The CDR3 loop spans 14 amino acids. Trimming pared 0 bases from V and 8 bases from J, leaving 11 bases between. The CDR3 DNA reads as TGCGCCAGCAGCTTGGGGGGCGCCGGAGAAAAACTGTTTTTT. Encoded protein: CASSLGGAGEKLFF.

A word on this clone: At one end, the junction sequence differs from germline, possibly due to a read error. The chain has TRBV7-3 and TRBJ2-1, with D possibly being TRBD1 (5 bases). CDR1 and CDR2 (germline): SGHTA, FQGTGA. This CDR3 has 16 amino acids. The CDR3, as DNA: TGTGCCAGCAGCTTAAGTGGTACCAGGGTGTACAGTGAGCAGTTCTTC. Residues: CASSLSGTRVYSEQFF.

The CDR3 reads CAWSVLSGSYEQYF. In DNA form, the CDR3 reads TGTGCCTGGAGTGTACTAAGCGGATCCTACGAGCAGTACTTC. This chain joins TRBV30 and TRBJ2-7; TRBD2 is a possible D gene (5 bases). This CDR3 is built from 14 residues. The germline V gene has CDR1 GTSNPN and CDR2 SVGIG (reference sequence). Trimming took off 0 bases at V and 1 base at J, with 10 bases between the two ends.

This chain joins TRBV28 and TRBJ1-5; no clear D. V was trimmed by 4 bases and J by 5 bases, leaving 18 bases between them. Germline V gene sequence: CDR1 MDHEN, CDR2 SYDVKM. The CDR3 consists of 16 residues. This CDR3 reads CASSSHGRESDQPQHF. As DNA, the CDR3 is TGTGCCAGCAGTTCTCATGGACGGGAAAGCGATCAGCCCCAGCATTTT. Together with reference TRBV28 and TRBJ1-5, the CDR3 gives the full variable domain: DVKVTQSSRYLVKRTGEKVFLECVQDMDHENMFWYRQDPGLGLRLIYFSYDVKMKEKGDIPEGYSVSREKKERFSLILESASTNQTSMYLCASSSHGRESDQPQHFGDGTRLSIL.

The genes are TRBV15 and TRBJ1-6; D gene ambiguous. CDR3 length equals 13 residues. In germline, CDR1 is LNHNV, CDR2 YYDKDF (reference sequence). V was shortened by 5 bases and J by 9 bases, with 11 bases between the two germline ends. CDR3 residues: CATSGDSTSPLHF. The CDR3 DNA reads TGTGCCACCAGCGGGGATTCCACTTCACCCCTCCACTTT.

The chain combines TRBV30 with TRBJ1-6; D is perhaps TRBD1 (5 bases). Germline V CDR1 and CDR2: GTSNPN, SVGIG (reference sequence). The CDR3 length is 14 residues. Trimming shortened V by 0 bases and J by 6 bases, and 9 bases separated the two germline ends. The CDR3 sequence is CAWSVGQGNSPLHF. The CDR3 bases are TGTGCCTGGAGTGTAGGGCAGGGTAATTCACCCCTCCACTTT.

The chain is built from TRBV11-1 and TRBJ2-2; D is tentatively TRBD1 or TRBD2 (5 bases each). This CDR3 region has 15 residues. Germline assignment: CDR1 SGHAT and CDR2 FQDESV (reference sequence). V lost 5 bases and J 5 bases, leaving 15 bases between the germline ends. This CDR3 reads CASSPHGGWTGELFF. The CDR3 bases are TGTGCCAGCAGCCCCCATGGGGGTTGGACCGGGGAGCTGTTTTTT. Combining the CDR3 with reference TRBV11-1 and TRBJ2-2 gives the whole variable domain EAEVAQSPRYKITEKSQAVAFWCDPISGHATLYWYRQILGQGPELLVQFQDESVVDDSQLPKDRFSAERLKGVDSTLKIQPAELGDSAMYLCASSPHGGWTGELFFGEGSRLTVL.

The chain employs TRBV18 and TRBJ2-5; TRBD1 or TRBD2 may be the D gene (6 bases each). The ends were cut back, 3 bases at V and 2 bases at J, with 13 bases in the middle. CDR1 and CDR2 from the germline V gene are KGHSH and LQKENI. This CDR3 is built from 15 residues. CDR3 loop: CASSPGGQRQETQYF. CDR3 nucleotide sequence: TGTGCCAGCTCACCGGGAGGACAGAGGCAAGAGACCCAGTACTTC.

V usage is TRBV6-6 and J usage is TRBJ2-7, with D possibly TRBD1 on 6 matching bases. Per the germline V gene, CDR1 is MNHNY and CDR2 is SVGAGI (reference sequence). V was trimmed by 2 bases and J by 3 bases, leaving 14 bases between them. The CDR3 spans 15 residues. The CDR3 DNA reads as TGTGCCAGCAGTTACACCCCCGGGACATACTACGAGCAGTACTTC. This translates into CASSYTPGTYYEQYF.

The V gene is TRBV27, the J gene TRBJ2-1; 8 nucleotides align to TRBD2. Germline CDR1 is MNHEY and CDR2 is SMNVEV (reference sequence). The V gene end was trimmed by 5 bases and the J gene end by 8 bases; junction bases not matched to a gene: 8. The CDR3 is 14 residues long. CDR3 loop: CASSTRTSRDEQFF. The CDR3 DNA is TGTGCCAGCAGTACACGGACTAGCAGGGATGAGCAGTTCTTC.

The chain combines TRBV5-6 with TRBJ1-3; 7 nucleotides line up with TRBD1. The germline gives CDR1 SGHDT, CDR2 YYEEEE. CDR3 size: 14 residues. J lost 1 base, V lost 3 bases, and 1 base had no gene match. CDR3 sequence reads: CASSWTGSGNTIYF. The CDR3, as DNA: TGTGCCAGCAGCTGGACAGGATCTGGAAACACCATATATTTT.

This rearrangement joins TRBV18 to TRBJ2-2, with 7 bases identical to TRBD1. J gave up 0 bases and V 4 bases, and 2 bases lay outside the gene matches. The CDR3 sequence is 15 residues long. The germline CDR1 and CDR2 sequences are KGHSH and LQKENI. CDR3 DNA sequence: TGTGCCAGCTCACAAGGGACAGCGAACACCGGGGAGCTGTTTTTT. Protein: CASSQGTANTGELFF. Using reference TRBV18 and TRBJ2-2 for the parts outside the CDR3, the full variable domain is NAGVMQNPRHLVRRRGQEARLRCSPMKGHSHVYWYRQLPEEGLKFMVYLQKENIIDESGMPKERFSAEFPKEGPSILRIQQVVRGDSAAYFCASSQGTANTGELFFGEGSRLTVL.

The CDR3 protein is CASSQDAGYSVAPLHF. The CDR3 DNA is TGTGCCAGCAGCCAAGATGCAGGGTATTCAGTTGCACCCCTCCACTTT. The V and J genes are TRBV4-2 and TRBJ1-6; tentatively, D is TRBD1 (5 bases). Per the germline V gene, CDR1 is LGHNA and CDR2 is YNFKEQ. CDR3 length: 16 amino acids. V was cut by 0 bases and J by 11 bases, with 17 bases left in between.

The chain has TRBV6-5 and TRBJ1-1; unclear D gene. V gave up 0 bases and J gave up 3 bases, with 8 bases separating them. CDR1 is MNHEY and CDR2 is SVGAGI in the germline V gene. The CDR3 spans 14 residues. The CDR3 spells CASSYSSGYTEAFF. CDR3 in DNA: TGTGCCAGCAGTTACTCGTCCGGGTACACTGAAGCTTTCTTT.

The gene calls are TRBV5-1 and TRBJ2-5, with TRBD2 matching over 8 bases. Judging by the DNA end, TRBJ2-7 fits better; the J call may be wrong. The CDR3 spans 17 residues. Germline CDR1 and CDR2: SGHRS and YFSETQ. CDR3 protein: CASSVVASGHKFYEQYF. The CDR3 DNA follows: TGCGCCAGCAGCGTGGTGGCTAGCGGGCATAAATTCTACGAGCAGTACTTC.

The CDR3 region is CASQTGGTEAFF. CDR3 DNA: TGTGCCAGCCAGACAGGGGGCACTGAAGCTTTCTTT. V usage is TRBV2 and J usage is TRBJ1-1; TRBD1 matches 9 bases. Germline CDR1 SNHLY, CDR2 FYNNEI. V lost 8 bases and J lost 4; bases outside the gene matches: 2. The CDR3 is 12 amino acids.

This rearrangement joins TRBV2 to TRBJ2-1; a possible D gene is TRBD2 (6 bases). CDR3 length: 15 residues. With 1 base removed from V and 8 bases from J, the gap between germline ends came to 15 bases. CDR1 and CDR2 (germline): SNHLY, FYNNEI. The CDR3 loop reads CASSEVGGNIYEQFF. CDR3 sequence (DNA): TGTGCCAGCAGTGAAGTGGGGGGAAACATTTATGAGCAGTTCTTC.

The chain has TRBV19 and TRBJ1-5; 9 nucleotides agree with TRBD1. Trimming took 3 bases from V and 5 from J; bases not matched to a gene: 5. The CDR3 totals 15 residues. Looked up from germline, CDR1 is LNHDA and CDR2 is SQIVND (reference sequence). CDR3 loop: CASSIQDRGYQPQHF. The CDR3 coding sequence is TGTGCCAGTAGTATCCAGGACAGGGGTTATCAGCCCCAGCATTTT.

V is TRBV27 and J is TRBJ2-3; D gene ambiguous. CDR1 is MNHEY and CDR2 is SMNVEV in the germline V gene (reference sequence). Trimming stripped 3 bases from V and 7 bases from J, with 11 bases between. The CDR3 extends over 13 amino acids. The CDR3 bases are TGTGCCAGCAGTTTCAGGTCAGGTTATACGCAGTATTTT. Its translation: CASSFRSGYTQYF.

The J gene is TRBJ1-6, the V gene TRBV28, with D unclear. Trimming removed 8 bases at V and 7 bases at J, with 24 bases between. The germline CDR1 and CDR2 sequences are MDHEN and SYDVKM. The CDR3 length is 17 residues. CDR3 coding DNA: TGTGCCAGCGGAGGACTTTGGGGAAGCAGCGGGAATTCACCCCTCCACTTT. Residues: CASGGLWGSSGNSPLHF.

V is TRBV10-1 and J is TRBJ2-1, with 7 positions matching TRBD2. V lost 5 bases to trimming and J lost 0 bases; unmatched junction nucleotides: 4. Per the germline V gene, CDR1 is WNHNN and CDR2 is SYGVQD (reference sequence). The length of the CDR3 is 15 residues. CDR3 nucleotide sequence: TGCGCCAGCAGTAAAGGGACTACCTCCTACAATGAGCAGTTCTTC. The encoded protein is CASSKGTTSYNEQFF.

This rearrangement joins TRBV6-5 to TRBJ1-1, with D possibly TRBD1 on 5 matching bases. CDR1 MNHEY and CDR2 SVGAGI come from the germline V gene. V lost 4 bases, J lost 5 bases, and 17 bases lay in between. This CDR3 comprises 15 residues. Here the CDR3 DNA reads TGTGCCAGCAGTTCAGCTCTTCAGGGTGCGACTGAAGCTTTCTTT. Encoded protein: CASSSALQGATEAFF.

The chain links TRBV6-1 to TRBJ2-5; 7 bases fit TRBD2. CDR1 and CDR2 from the germline V gene are MNHNS and SASEGT. CDR3 length equals 13 residues. J gave up 4 bases and V 8 bases, and 7 bases lay outside the gene matches. The CDR3 DNA sequence: TGTGCCAGCCTGACTAGCTTTGGAGAGACCCAGTACTTC. It encodes CASLTSFGETQYF.